This TCR beta chain was observed in a study of cytomegalovirus exposure and HLA in healthy donors. Points from the study as a whole: The study flagged some 170 TCR beta chains as cytomegalovirus-associated. CMV antigen specificity was confirmed in vitro for a few CMV-associated chains. The study had only CMV serostatus as immune exposure information.

The CDR3 has 16 residues. CDR1 and CDR2 from the germline V gene are SGDLS and YYNGEE. Trimming cost V 3 bases and J 0 bases, with 10 bases left between them. Primers: 60 Vbeta forward and 13 Jbeta reverse. Using immunoSEQ multiplex PCR, the repertoire was profiled, and TCRdb retains in-frame clones only, with some absent. The table shows 100,000 to 150,000 clones, with about 85% occurring only once. Details on this clone: Its matching antigen is unknown.

The sequenced sample was PBMCs. This chain joins TRBV9 and TRBJ1-6; D call uncertain. The sequence was obtained from a boy aged 10-17 years in good health and CMV-seronegative. Here the CDR3 DNA reads TGTGCCAGCAGCGCCAGGATGAGCTCCTATAATTCACCCCTCCACTTT. Its translation is CASSARMSSYNSPLHF. Together with reference TRBV9 and TRBJ1-6, the CDR3 gives the full variable domain: DSGVTQTPKHLITATGQRVTLRCSPRSGDLSVYWYQQSLDQGLQFLIQYYNGEERAKGNILERFSAQQFPDLHSELNLSSLELGDSALYFCASSARMSSYNSPLHFGNGTRLTVT.